Presented here are 21 T cell receptor beta chains from one specimen sequenced in a study of T cells expressing NK-cell markers. TCRdb reprocessed the 5' RACE reads and reports one entry per CDR3 protein, with no DNA. The listing records more than 90,000 distinct CDR3 sequences. What was sequenced was blood T cells: a sorted CD56 or NKG2C T cell subset, CD4+ or CD8+ T cells, or bulk PBMC T cells (not recorded which). These receptors were obtained from a woman between 18 and 75 years old in good health.

The V gene is TRBV12-3 or TRBV12-4, the J gene TRBJ1-1; checking the TCRdb D call of TRBD1 is not possible without DNA. This CDR3 comprises 12 residues. CDR3 sequence: CASSSTGAEAFF.

J is TRBJ2-6 and V is TRBV7-3; TCRdb proposes TRBD2, but this gene call is untestable without DNA. CDR3 length equals 12 residues. Germline loops: CDR1 SGHTA, CDR2 FQGTGA. Here the CDR3 reads CAIGLGANVLTF.

This sequence joins TRBV7-9 and TRBJ2-1; the TCRdb D gene call, TRBD2, has no DNA to confirm it. The CDR3 is made up of 14 amino acids. Per germline, CDR1 SEHNR and CDR2 FQNEAQ (reference sequence). CDR3 region: CASRGLAAYNEQFF.

This rearrangement joins TRBV7-9 to TRBJ1-1; TCRdb's D call of TRBD1 is untestable without DNA. Germline assignment: CDR1 SEHNR and CDR2 FQNEAQ (reference sequence). The CDR3 totals 13 residues. CDR3 amino acids: CASSPRGNTEAFF.

This chain links TRBV7-2 with TRBJ2-3; as DNA is missing, the TRBD1 call by TCRdb cannot be tested. This CDR3 has 15 residues. Germline V lookup: CDR1 SGHTA, CDR2 FQGNSA. This CDR3 is CASSLAGGRSDTQYF.

This chain connects TRBV4-1 to TRBJ2-3; checking the TCRdb D call of TRBD1 is not possible without DNA. The CDR3 extends over 15 amino acids. Germline V gene sequence: CDR1 MGHRA, CDR2 YSYEKL. The CDR3 sequence is CASSFPGADRDTQYF.

The rearrangement links TRBV7-9 to TRBJ2-1; the TCRdb call, TRBD2, lacks DNA for checking. The length of the CDR3 is 12 residues. From germline, CDR1 is SEHNR and CDR2 FQNEAQ (reference sequence). The CDR3 loop is CAGLGSDNEQFF.

The chain links TRBV28 to TRBJ2-1; no DNA is available, so the TRBD1 call from TCRdb remains unchecked. The CDR3 loop spans 15 amino acids. CDR1 and CDR2 from the germline V gene are MDHEN and SYDVKM. The CDR3 region is CASSPHRQGESWQFF.

The chain carries TRBV20-1 and TRBJ2-5. CDR1 is DFQATT, CDR2 SNEGSKA, per germline (reference sequence). The CDR3 has 14 amino acids. CDR3 region: CSASPVEVRETQYF.

The J gene is TRBJ2-2, the V gene TRBV7-8. From germline, CDR1 is SGHVS and CDR2 FQNEAQ. The CDR3 runs 11 residues. The CDR3: CASSPTWELFF.

V and J are TRBV20-1 and TRBJ1-1. CDR3 length: 11 residues. Germline V gene sequence: CDR1 DFQATT, CDR2 SNEGSKA (reference sequence). CDR3: CSARVITEAFF.

This chain's CDR3 is CASSSGGVSYEQYF. The V call is TRBV27, the J call TRBJ2-7; TCRdb's D call of TRBD1 is untestable without DNA. Germline V gene sequence: CDR1 MNHEY, CDR2 SMNVEV (reference sequence). This CDR3 is 14 amino acids long.

This rearrangement joins TRBV11-2 to TRBJ2-5. CDR1 is SGHAT, CDR2 FQNNGV, per germline. The CDR3 has 15 amino acids. The CDR3 is CASSPILGSQETQYF.

This CDR3 reads CASSPSEDTQYF. The chain links TRBV12-3 or TRBV12-4 to TRBJ2-3. The CDR3 contains 12 residues.

The J gene is TRBJ1-1, the V gene TRBV6-5; TCRdb's D gene call, TRBD1, goes unchecked for lack of DNA. Germline-derived CDR1 and CDR2 are MNHEY and SVGAGI. The CDR3 loop spans 17 amino acids. Here the CDR3 reads CASSNYLGTGPSNEAFF.

The V gene is TRBV20-1, the J gene TRBJ1-2; with no DNA, the TCRdb D assignment of TRBD1 cannot be verified. Germline V gene sequence: CDR1 DFQATT, CDR2 SNEGSKA (reference sequence). This CDR3 has 15 amino acids. CDR3 in amino acids: CSAPRPGQGAFGYTF.

The rearrangement links TRBV5-6 to TRBJ2-1; TCRdb proposes TRBD2, but this gene call is untestable without DNA. The CDR3 loop spans 16 amino acids. CDR1 SGHDT and CDR2 YYEEEE come from the germline V gene. This CDR3 is CASSLFELGIYNEQFF.

V and J are TRBV28 and TRBJ2-6. The CDR3 runs to 13 residues. CDR1 MDHEN and CDR2 SYDVKM come from the germline V gene. CDR3: CASCPAGANVLTF.

CDR3 region: CAWSAPQGTLYNEQFF. The V and J genes are TRBV30 and TRBJ2-1; the TCRdb call, TRBD1, lacks DNA for checking. The CDR3 consists of 16 residues. Per the germline V gene, CDR1 is GTSNPN and CDR2 is SVGIG (reference sequence).

The V and J genes are TRBV28 and TRBJ2-3; TCRdb picks TRBD1, but there is no DNA to check that call. Germline V gene data show CDR1 as MDHEN and CDR2 as SYDVKM. This CDR3 spans 15 amino acids. CDR3: CASSLVDRGSDTQYF.

The chain carries TRBV3-1 and TRBJ2-7; the TRBD1 assignment by TCRdb is unverifiable without DNA. Germline assignment: CDR1 LGHDT and CDR2 YNNKEL (reference sequence). This CDR3 contains 13 residues. The CDR3 loop reads CASSPPGGWEQYF.